This T cell receptor (beta chain) was sequenced for a study of blood T cell repertoires in COVID-19 (dated by TCRdb to 2018 to 2020). Study-level background: The collaborator samples originated in the United States, Italy and Spain and spanned the acute and convalescent phases of COVID-19. The prospective study material was composed of cDNA or gDNA derived from T cells, B-cell-depleted T cells, or PBMCs. Subjects who had been exposed to COVID-19, were actively infected with it, or had recovered from it provided the deeply sampled blood TCRbeta repertoires that made up the dataset. A freely available public database, intended as a resource for researchers studying the immune response to SARS-CoV-2, is where the repertoires were released. The samples were drawn from the first 160 participants of the ongoing ImmuneRACE study and from 950 to 1,500 subjects provided by 6 global collaborators. Sample metadata almost always included a de-identified subject ID, COVID-19 status, age in years and sex. HLA class I and class II types, where available, came from metadata supplied by the sample provider rather than from assay-based typing. What the work shows at the level of the full study, not this receptor alone: The quantity of clinical and demographic metadata differed by source and by participant and was supplied without curation.

TCRbeta CDR3 regions were amplified from genomic DNA using the immunoSEQ Assay, a bias-controlled multiplex PCR. As for the authors' bioinformatics: Within the assay, amplification of reference gene primers was used to estimate how many nucleated cells each sample contained. Sequence reads were collapsed and filtered to measure the absolute abundance of every unique TCRbeta CDR3 rearrangement. For each sample, productive Simpson clonality was calculated by taking the square root of Simpson's diversity index across productive rearrangements. The immuneACCESS repertoire file appears here via TCRdb, limited to in-frame rearrangements. These files lack a portion of the clones; in checked studies, under half of the deficit traces to unresolved V genes, and the cause of the others is not known. From that table come the V and J calls and clone size; the DNA was used to work out D and trimming. This sample has some 66,000 clones in its table, and over 80% of those were observed once. About 7.3% of the sample goes to the ten largest clones.

The CDR1 and CDR2 encoded by the germline V gene are ENHRY and SYGVKD. V is cut by 3 bases and J by 0 bases, and the space between the germline ends is 13 bases. The CDR3, from cysteine to phenylalanine, totals 16 residues. Only CDR3 DNA remains: 48 bases, in frame from the first base. Collaborating institutions collected whole blood in K2EDTA tubes following their own protocols. For TCRbeta analysis, collaborator samples were shipped as frozen whole blood, as isolated PBMCs, or as DNA extracted from either sample type. Remarks on this clone: This clone's antigen is unknown. Within one base of it there is no much larger clone, and no base qualities were kept.

The chain is made from TRBV10-3 and TRBJ2-3, and the D gene may be TRBD1, 5 bases matching. Sequenced: peripheral blood. The source of this sequence is a human donor in a cohort sampled during active COVID-19. The CDR3 amino acid sequence is: CAISEGQGLSTDTQYF. Here is the DNA: TGTGCCATCAGTGAAGGGCAGGGTCTAAGCACAGATACGCAGTATTTT.